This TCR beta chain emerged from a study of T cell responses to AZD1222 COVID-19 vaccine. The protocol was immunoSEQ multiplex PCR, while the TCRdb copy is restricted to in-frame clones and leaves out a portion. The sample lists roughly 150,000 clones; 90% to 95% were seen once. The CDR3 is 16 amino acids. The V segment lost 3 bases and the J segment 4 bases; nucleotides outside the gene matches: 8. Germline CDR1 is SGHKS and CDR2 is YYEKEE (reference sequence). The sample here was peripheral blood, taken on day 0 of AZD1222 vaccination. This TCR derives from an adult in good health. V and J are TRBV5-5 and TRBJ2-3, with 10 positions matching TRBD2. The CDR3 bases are TGTGCCAGCAGCTCGGGGAGGACTAGCGGTCCAGATACGCAGTATTTT. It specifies CASSSGRTSGPDTQYF.